Listed below are T cell receptor beta chains from one sample, sequenced in a study of T cells in Graves' hyperthyroidism and ophthalmopathy. MiXCR was run by TCRdb on the multiplex PCR reads, yielding one entry per CDR3 protein. The sample shows about 640,000 distinct CDR3 sequences, less than 25% of them seen only once. Input material: blood. The source of these receptors is a man aged 25-45 years with Graves' ophthalmopathy. Each CDR3 is given with its conserved first and last residue. A D gene is named only where the DNA matches it firmly. Size values are once, few and many counts, or a class for expanded clones, and some rows have none.

V: TRBV9; D: TRBD1; size: -; J: TRBJ2-7; CDR3: CASSALGRTGDSEQYF; DNA: TGTGCCAGCAGCGCCCTGGGCAGGACAGGGGATAGCGAGCAGTACTTC
V: TRBV30; D: -; size: -; J: TRBJ2-7; CDR3: CAWSPPDGGSSYEQYF; DNA: TGTGCCTGGAGTCCTCCGGACGGGGGAAGCTCCTACGAGCAGTACTTC
V: TRBV5-1; D: -; size: many; J: TRBJ2-7; CDR3: CASSLTQGLSYEQYF; DNA: TGCGCCAGCAGCTTGACACAGGGCCTATCCTACGAGCAGTACTTC
V: TRBV6-1; D: TRBD1; size: -; J: TRBJ1-4; CDR3: CASRGGQGTVTNEKLFF; DNA: TGTGCCAGCAGAGGGGGACAGGGGACAGTCACTAATGAAAAACTGTTTTTT
V: TRBV25-1; D: -; size: -; J: TRBJ2-3; CDR3: CASSDTGTTTDTQYF; DNA: TGTGCCAGCAGTGATACAGGGACGACCACAGATACGCAGTATTTT
V: TRBV30; D: TRBD1; size: few; J: TRBJ1-1; CDR3: CAWSVGDRGRFGTEAFF; DNA: TGTGCCTGGAGTGTAGGGGACAGGGGGCGGTTCGGTACTGAAGCTTTCTTT
V: TRBV12-3/TRBV12-4; D: TRBD1; size: few; J: TRBJ2-1; CDR3: CASSHRDRDWNEQFF; DNA: TGTGCCAGCAGTCACCGGGACAGGGATTGGAATGAGCAGTTCTTC
V: TRBV10-3; D: -; size: -; J: TRBJ2-1; CDR3: CAVEGQSNEQFF; DNA: TGTGCCGTAGAGGGGCAGTCTAATGAGCAGTTCTTC
V: TRBV12-3/TRBV12-4; D: TRBD2; size: many; J: TRBJ2-5; CDR3: CASSRLAGRGETQYF; DNA: TGTGCCAGCAGCCGACTAGCGGGACGAGGAGAGACCCAGTACTTC
V: TRBV4-3; D: -; size: -; J: TRBJ2-7; CDR3: CASSQDADYEQYF; DNA: TGCGCCAGCAGCCAGGACGCAGACTACGAGCAGTACTTC
V: TRBV6-6; D: TRBD2; size: many; J: TRBJ2-5; CDR3: CASSYNHLAVETQYF; DNA: TGTGCCAGCAGTTACAACCATCTAGCGGTTGAGACCCAGTACTTC
V: TRBV6-2/TRBV6-3; D: -; size: -; J: TRBJ2-3; CDR3: CASSYSRGLPDTQYF; DNA: TGTGCCAGCAGTTACTCTCGAGGGCTCCCAGATACGCAGTATTTT
V: TRBV5-4; D: TRBD2; size: -; J: TRBJ2-1; CDR3: CASSAGLGENNEQFF; DNA: TGTGCCAGCAGCGCGGGACTAGGAGAGAACAATGAGCAGTTCTTC
V: TRBV11-3; D: -; size: many; J: TRBJ2-1; CDR3: CASSQSGYSSNEQFF; DNA: TGTGCCAGCAGCCAAAGCGGATACTCCTCCAATGAGCAGTTCTTC
V: TRBV6-1; D: -; size: -; J: TRBJ2-7; CDR3: CASSSGRGRTPPYEQYF; DNA: TGTGCCAGCAGTTCGGGCAGGGGACGGACTCCCCCCTACGAGCAGTACTTC
V: TRBV4-3; D: TRBD1; size: few; J: TRBJ1-1; CDR3: CASSQDLGTGGAGTEAFF; DNA: TGCGCCAGCAGCCAAGATCTTGGGACAGGGGGCGCCGGGACTGAAGCTTTCTTT
V: TRBV12-3/TRBV12-4; D: -; size: few; J: TRBJ2-5; CDR3: CASSSTGPSGTQYF; DNA: TGTGCCAGCAGTTCGACGGGACCGTCCGGGACCCAGTACTTC
V: TRBV6-1; D: TRBD2; size: -; J: TRBJ2-7; CDR3: CASSTTSGRAPGYEQYF; DNA: TGTGCCAGCAGTACGACTAGCGGGAGGGCACCGGGCTACGAGCAGTACTTC
V: TRBV7-9; D: TRBD2; size: few; J: TRBJ2-7; CDR3: CASSPPPTSGRRNEQYF; DNA: TGTGCCAGCAGCCCGCCCCCGACTAGCGGGAGGAGAAACGAGCAGTACTTC
V: TRBV2; D: -; size: many; J: TRBJ2-7; CDR3: CASSYYEQYF; DNA: TGTGCCAGCAGTTACTACGAGCAGTACTTC
V: TRBV20-1; D: TRBD2; size: many; J: TRBJ2-1; CDR3: CSAGGGLAGGTSYNEQFF; DNA: TGCAGTGCTGGAGGGGGACTAGCGGGAGGTACCTCCTACAATGAGCAGTTCTTC
V: TRBV28; D: -; size: -; J: TRBJ1-5; CDR3: CASSIGINQPQHF; DNA: TGTGCCAGCAGTATTGGCATCAATCAGCCCCAGCATTTT
V: TRBV6-1; D: TRBD1; size: many; J: TRBJ2-7; CDR3: CASSDRGRYEQYF; DNA: TGTGCCAGCAGCGACAGGGGTCGGTACGAGCAGTACTTC
V: TRBV6-5; D: -; size: -; J: TRBJ1-3; CDR3: CASSYSGGTGNTIYF; DNA: TGTGCCAGCAGTTACTCTGGCGGGACCGGGAACACCATATATTTT
V: TRBV20-1; D: -; size: -; J: TRBJ1-5; CDR3: CSARFSGNQPQHF; DNA: TGCAGTGCTAGATTCTCGGGCAATCAGCCCCAGCATTTT
V: TRBV20-1; D: -; size: -; J: TRBJ1-5; CDR3: CSAREFGGNQPQHF; DNA: TGCAGTGCTAGAGAGTTTGGAGGCAATCAGCCCCAGCATTTT
V: TRBV3-1; D: TRBD1; size: few; J: TRBJ2-7; CDR3: CASSQRGQSGEQYF; DNA: TGTGCCAGCAGCCAAAGGGGACAGTCGGGCGAGCAGTACTTC
V: TRBV7-9; D: TRBD1; size: few; J: TRBJ1-6; CDR3: CASSLGGTGRRSPLHF; DNA: TGTGCCAGCAGCTTAGGGGGGACAGGCCGTCGGTCACCCCTCCACTTT
V: TRBV30; D: -; size: few; J: TRBJ1-4; CDR3: CAWSFDRPREEKLFF; DNA: TGTGCCTGGAGTTTCGACAGGCCAAGGGAGGAAAAACTGTTTTTT
V: TRBV2; D: TRBD1; size: few; J: TRBJ2-3; CDR3: CASLTGAPRTDTQYF; DNA: TGTGCCAGTTTAACAGGGGCTCCTCGCACAGATACGCAGTATTTT
V: TRBV7-3; D: -; size: -; J: TRBJ2-2; CDR3: CASSPWGEGNTGELFF; DNA: TGTGCCAGCAGCCCCTGGGGGGAAGGCAACACCGGGGAGCTGTTTTTT
V: TRBV6-5; D: -; size: few; J: TRBJ2-3; CDR3: CASSYYPERTDTQYF; DNA: TGTGCCAGCAGTTACTATCCTGAAAGGACAGATACGCAGTATTTT
V: TRBV11-2; D: TRBD2; size: many; J: TRBJ2-5; CDR3: CASNPWAWYSGVSSETQYF; DNA: TGTGCCAGCAATCCTTGGGCGTGGTATAGCGGGGTTTCTTCAGAGACCCAGTACTTC
V: TRBV20-1; D: -; size: few; J: TRBJ2-2; CDR3: CSARDRGSTGELFF; DNA: TGCAGTGCTAGAGATCGGGGGAGCACCGGGGAGCTGTTTTTT
V: TRBV20-1; D: -; size: many; J: TRBJ2-7; CDR3: CSANNPGLQTPYEQYF; DNA: TGCAGTGCAAATAACCCGGGACTTCAAACCCCCTACGAGCAGTACTTC
V: TRBV7-9; D: -; size: few; J: TRBJ1-4; CDR3: CASSPGDRRNEKLFF; DNA: TGTGCCAGCAGCCCAGGAGACAGGAGAAATGAAAAACTGTTTTTT
V: TRBV6-4; D: -; size: -; J: TRBJ2-3; CDR3: CASSDSTAQGGTQYF; DNA: TGTGCCAGCAGTGACTCGACGGCACAGGGAGGTACGCAGTATTTT
V: TRBV7-9; D: -; size: few; J: TRBJ1-2; CDR3: CASSIPMTAAYGYTF; DNA: TGTGCCAGCAGCATTCCCATGACAGCTGCCTATGGCTACACCTTC
V: TRBV20-1; D: TRBD2; size: -; J: TRBJ2-1; CDR3: CSAYSRENNEQFF; DNA: TGCAGTGCTTACTCGCGGGAGAACAATGAGCAGTTCTTC
V: TRBV14; D: -; size: -; J: TRBJ1-1; CDR3: CASSQDGEAFF; DNA: TGTGCCAGCAGCCAAGATGGTGAAGCTTTCTTT
V: TRBV6-2/TRBV6-3; D: TRBD2; size: -; J: TRBJ2-1; CDR3: CASSSTGGGSSEQFF; DNA: TGTGCCAGCAGTTCAACGGGCGGCGGGAGTAGCGAGCAGTTCTTC
V: TRBV20-1; D: TRBD2; size: -; J: TRBJ2-7; CDR3: CSATAGTSGIYEQYF; DNA: TGCAGTGCTACAGCCGGGACTAGCGGCATCTACGAGCAGTACTTC
V: TRBV20-1; D: -; size: -; J: TRBJ1-1; CDR3: CSAPGLTEAFF; DNA: TGCAGTGCCCCGGGACTCACTGAAGCTTTCTTT
V: TRBV6-5; D: -; size: -; J: TRBJ2-1; CDR3: CASSYGQGGNEQFF; DNA: TGTGCCAGCAGTTACGGGCAGGGAGGCAATGAGCAGTTCTTC
V: TRBV28; D: TRBD1; size: few; J: TRBJ2-2; CDR3: CASSRGQGTGELFF; DNA: TGTGCCAGCAGCAGGGGACAGGGCACCGGGGAGCTGTTTTTT
V: TRBV4-1; D: -; size: -; J: TRBJ1-1; CDR3: CASSQDVGGGTEAFF; DNA: TGCGCCAGCAGCCAAGATGTCGGGGGAGGAACTGAAGCTTTCTTT
V: TRBV28; D: TRBD2; size: -; J: TRBJ2-3; CDR3: CASSLGLLAESTDTQYF; DNA: TGTGCCAGCAGTTTGGGGCTACTAGCGGAATCCACAGATACGCAGTATTTT
V: TRBV6-1; D: TRBD1; size: few; J: TRBJ1-1; CDR3: CASGRQGTRTEAFF; DNA: TGTGCCAGCGGCCGACAGGGTACGAGGACTGAAGCTTTCTTT
V: TRBV5-1; D: TRBD1; size: many; J: TRBJ2-5; CDR3: CASRPGQGAWETQYF; DNA: TGCGCCAGCAGACCCGGACAGGGGGCATGGGAGACCCAGTACTTC
V: TRBV10-3; D: TRBD1; size: many; J: TRBJ2-7; CDR3: CAISGTGQPSSYEQYF; DNA: TGTGCCATCAGTGGGACGGGACAGCCGAGCTCCTACGAGCAGTACTTC
V: TRBV6-1; D: -; size: -; J: TRBJ2-1; CDR3: CASIQGIRQFF; DNA: TGTGCCAGCATCCAGGGGATTCGGCAGTTCTTC
V: TRBV20-1; D: -; size: -; J: TRBJ2-7; CDR3: CSARRPGSKVYEQYF; DNA: TGCAGTGCTAGACGGCCCGGGAGTAAGGTCTACGAGCAGTACTTC
V: TRBV7-9; D: -; size: -; J: TRBJ2-1; CDR3: CASSLLPSSWREQFF; DNA: TGTGCCAGCAGCTTATTGCCTAGCTCGTGGCGTGAGCAGTTCTTC
V: TRBV12-3/TRBV12-4; D: TRBD2; size: many; J: TRBJ2-3; CDR3: CASSPTSGTRWDTQYF; DNA: TGTGCCAGCAGTCCAACCTCCGGGACTAGGTGGGATACGCAGTATTTT
V: TRBV11-1; D: TRBD1; size: few; J: TRBJ2-4; CDR3: CASSARTGGVKAKNIQYF; DNA: TGTGCCAGCAGTGCCCGCACAGGGGGCGTCAAGGCCAAAAACATTCAGTACTTC
V: TRBV6-1; D: TRBD2; size: few; J: TRBJ2-3; CDR3: CASSQGRISGPYTDTQYF; DNA: TGTGCCAGCAGCCAGGGACGGATTAGCGGGCCCTACACAGATACGCAGTATTTT
V: TRBV5-1; D: TRBD1; size: few; J: TRBJ1-1; CDR3: CASSLVQQGTTEAFF; DNA: TGCGCCAGCAGCTTGGTCCAACAGGGGACCACTGAAGCTTTCTTT
V: TRBV6-1; D: TRBD2; size: few; J: TRBJ2-7; CDR3: CASSEGTSTYEQYF; DNA: TGTGCCAGCAGTGAGGGGACTAGCACCTACGAGCAGTACTTC